This TCR beta chain was captured in a study of blood T cells in healthy people across ages. PCR was performed a second time for 7 to 11 cycles using a sample-barcoded 5' primer and a J-beta primer mix. TCRdb processed the 5' RACE reads anew with MiXCR; each CDR3 protein has one entry. The sample has over 1,300,000 distinct CDR3 sequences, almost 60% seen once. The sequence derives from a man between 18 and 29 years old in good health. Sequencing was performed on blood.

Here the CDR3 DNA reads TGTGCCAGCAGTTACGAACCCGGGACCAGAAGCTTCGATGAGCAGTTCTTC. Amino acid sequence: CASSYEPGTRSFDEQFF. The V and J genes are TRBV28 and TRBJ2-1, with D possibly called TRBD1 or TRBD2 (5 bases each). Germline V gene sequence: CDR1 MDHEN, CDR2 SYDVKM. Trimming took off 4 bases at V and 8 bases at J, with 24 bases between the two ends. This CDR3 spans 17 amino acids.